The rows below give T cell receptor beta chains drawn from one sample of a study of T-cell memory formation after mild COVID-19. Each CDR3 protein gets one entry after TCRdb re-called the 5' RACE reads with MiXCR. The repertoire holds about 560,000 distinct CDR3 sequences, with 17% as singletons. The specimen sequenced was PBMCs or a T cell subset sorted from them (not recorded which). Every receptor here comes from an adult woman who had mild COVID-19 (a few samples of this study predate the infection). Cell type and time point are not known. Both conserved end residues are part of each CDR3. The D gene is left open where the match is weak. Expanded clones are given a class, and other clones once, few, many or no size at all.

clone size: many; J gene: TRBJ2-1; V gene: TRBV4-3; D gene: .; CDR3 protein: CASSQVYAGPYNEQFF; CDR3 DNA: TGCGCCAGCAGCCAAGTCTATGCGGGCCCCTACAATGAGCAGTTCTTC
clone size: .; J gene: TRBJ1-5; V gene: TRBV19; D gene: .; CDR3 protein: CASLPRDTYYSNQPQHF; CDR3 DNA: TGTGCCAGTCTCCCCCGGGACACTTATTATAGCAATCAGCCCCAGCATTTT
clone size: .; J gene: TRBJ2-1; V gene: TRBV5-6; D gene: TRBD1; CDR3 protein: CASRTRRTGVGNEQFF; CDR3 DNA: TGTGCCAGCAGGACCCGGAGGACAGGGGTCGGGAATGAGCAGTTCTTC
clone size: few; J gene: TRBJ2-5; V gene: TRBV4-1; D gene: TRBD1; CDR3 protein: CASSQFWPPGQGKRETQYF; CDR3 DNA: TGCGCCAGCAGCCAATTTTGGCCTCCGGGACAGGGGAAGAGAGAGACCCAGTACTTC
clone size: few; J gene: TRBJ1-4; V gene: TRBV7-9; D gene: .; CDR3 protein: CASSPWGALVNEKLFF; CDR3 DNA: TGTGCCAGCAGCCCCTGGGGGGCGTTGGTAAATGAAAAACTGTTTTTT
clone size: many; J gene: TRBJ1-4; V gene: TRBV12-3/TRBV12-4; D gene: .; CDR3 protein: CATARSNEKLFF; CDR3 DNA: TGTGCCACCGCACGGTCTAATGAAAAACTGTTTTTT
clone size: .; J gene: TRBJ2-3; V gene: TRBV7-8; D gene: .; CDR3 protein: CASTHLRTDTQYF; CDR3 DNA: TGTGCCAGCACCCACTTACGCACAGATACGCAGTATTTT
clone size: few; J gene: TRBJ2-1; V gene: TRBV5-1; D gene: TRBD1; CDR3 protein: CASSANSGTGNNEQFF; CDR3 DNA: TGCGCCAGCAGCGCAAACTCCGGGACAGGGAACAATGAGCAGTTCTTC
clone size: .; J gene: TRBJ2-1; V gene: TRBV5-1; D gene: .; CDR3 protein: CASSLDSVIYNEQFF; CDR3 DNA: TGCGCCAGCAGCTTGGATTCGGTTATCTACAATGAGCAGTTCTTC
clone size: .; J gene: TRBJ1-1; V gene: TRBV10-2; D gene: .; CDR3 protein: CASRYTRDGAEAFF; CDR3 DNA: TGCGCCAGCCGTTATACCCGGGACGGCGCTGAAGCTTTCTTT
clone size: .; J gene: TRBJ2-7; V gene: TRBV4-2; D gene: TRBD2; CDR3 protein: CASSQGPLLAGDYEQYF; CDR3 DNA: TGTGCCAGCAGCCAAGGGCCTTTGCTAGCGGGAGATTACGAGCAGTACTTC
clone size: .; J gene: TRBJ2-1; V gene: TRBV5-1; D gene: .; CDR3 protein: CASTVTTGTEQFF; CDR3 DNA: TGCGCCAGCACCGTTACTACCGGGACAGAGCAGTTCTTC
clone size: few; J gene: TRBJ2-7; V gene: TRBV12-3/TRBV12-4; D gene: .; CDR3 protein: CASSLFSNSYEQYF; CDR3 DNA: TGTGCCAGCAGTTTATTCTCCAACTCCTACGAGCAGTACTTC
clone size: .; J gene: TRBJ2-7; V gene: TRBV20-1; D gene: TRBD1; CDR3 protein: CSAITGTGGHEQYF; CDR3 DNA: TGCAGTGCCATTACCGGGACAGGGGGCCACGAGCAGTACTTC
clone size: .; J gene: TRBJ2-5; V gene: TRBV9; D gene: .; CDR3 protein: CASSTQGGKETQYF; CDR3 DNA: TGTGCCAGCAGCACCCAGGGGGGAAAAGAGACCCAGTACTTC
clone size: few; J gene: TRBJ2-5; V gene: TRBV3-1; D gene: .; CDR3 protein: CASSQDLGKQETQYF; CDR3 DNA: TGTGCCAGCAGCCAAGACCTCGGCAAACAAGAGACCCAGTACTTC
clone size: few; J gene: TRBJ1-2; V gene: TRBV7-9; D gene: TRBD1; CDR3 protein: CASGEQGGDGYTF; CDR3 DNA: TGTGCCAGCGGCGAACAGGGGGGAGATGGCTACACCTTC
clone size: .; J gene: TRBJ2-1; V gene: TRBV6-1; D gene: .; CDR3 protein: CASIRQRSSYNEQFF; CDR3 DNA: TGTGCCAGCATCAGACAGCGGAGCTCCTACAATGAGCAGTTCTTC
clone size: .; J gene: TRBJ1-2; V gene: TRBV24-1; D gene: .; CDR3 protein: CATSDGLGYTF; CDR3 DNA: TGTGCCACCAGTGACGGCTTGGGCTACACCTTC